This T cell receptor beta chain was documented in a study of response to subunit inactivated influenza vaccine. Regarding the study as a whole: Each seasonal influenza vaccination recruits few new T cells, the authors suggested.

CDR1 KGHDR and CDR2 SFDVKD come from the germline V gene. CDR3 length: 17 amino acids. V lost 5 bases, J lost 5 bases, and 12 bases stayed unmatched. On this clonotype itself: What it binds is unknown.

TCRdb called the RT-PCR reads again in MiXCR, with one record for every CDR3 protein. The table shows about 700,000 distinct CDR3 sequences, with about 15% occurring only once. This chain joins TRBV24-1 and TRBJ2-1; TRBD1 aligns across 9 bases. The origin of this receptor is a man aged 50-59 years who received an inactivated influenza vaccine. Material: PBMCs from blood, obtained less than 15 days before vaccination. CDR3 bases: TGTGCCACCAGTGGTGGCGTCGGGACAGGGTCTGACAATGAGCAGTTCTTC. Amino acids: CATSGGVGTGSDNEQFF.